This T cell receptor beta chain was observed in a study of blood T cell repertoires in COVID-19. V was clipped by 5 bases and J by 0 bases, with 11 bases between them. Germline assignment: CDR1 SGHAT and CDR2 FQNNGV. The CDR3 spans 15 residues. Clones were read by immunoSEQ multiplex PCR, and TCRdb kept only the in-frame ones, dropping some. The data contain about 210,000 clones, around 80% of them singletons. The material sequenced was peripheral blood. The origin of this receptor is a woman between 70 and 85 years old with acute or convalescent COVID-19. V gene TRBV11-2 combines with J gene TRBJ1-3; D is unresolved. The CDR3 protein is CASSVMDFSGNTIYF. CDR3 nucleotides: TGTGCCAGCAGCGTGATGGACTTCTCTGGAAACACCATATATTTT.